These 30 T cell receptor beta chains share one sample of origin, sequenced in a study of cytomegalovirus exposure and HLA in healthy donors. The PCR ran on 60 Vbeta and 13 Jbeta primers. Sequencing used immunoSEQ multiplex PCR; TCRdb keeps in-frame clones, though not all of them. This sample yields more than 110,000 clones, of which around 79% are seen a single time; over 8.5% belongs to the top ten. The sequencing sample was made of PBMCs. The receptors shown here come from a woman in her 50s in good health and CMV-seropositive.

This clone has a single count. The chain employs TRBV7-3 and TRBJ2-5; D not certain. The ends were cut back, 5 bases at V and 7 bases at J, with 20 bases in the middle. Germline lookup yields CDR1 SGHTA and CDR2 FQGTGA. The CDR3 consists of 15 residues. The CDR3 spells CASSAVEASLGTQYF. The CDR3 DNA sequence: TGTGCCAGCAGCGCCGTTGAGGCCTCCCTTGGGACCCAGTACTTC.

This chain uses TRBV5-4 with TRBJ2-1; 8 bases align to TRBD2. This CDR3 has 16 residues. In germline, CDR1 is SGHNT, CDR2 YYREEE (reference sequence). V dropped 0 bases and J dropped 7; count of bases not matched to a gene: 9. CDR3 sequence reads: CASSLGGAGGKNEQFF. CDR3 coding DNA: TGTGCCAGCAGCTTGGGAGGGGCGGGGGGAAAGAATGAGCAGTTCTTC.

In this sample, this clone turned up once. This chain connects TRBV27 to TRBJ1-5; 7 bases match TRBD1. CDR3 length: 14 residues. The ends lost 6 bases at V and 5 bases at J; junction bases unmatched: 7. CDR1 and CDR2 from the germline V gene are MNHEY and SMNVEV (reference sequence). CDR3 nucleotides: TGTGCCAGCAGACTCGGACAGGATTATCAGCCCCAGCATTTT. Translation gives CASRLGQDYQPQHF.

The chain employs TRBV7-2 and TRBJ2-2; D is unresolved. Germline V gene data show CDR1 as SGHTA and CDR2 as FQGNSA. V dropped 6 bases and J dropped 3 bases, with 11 bases sitting between them. The CDR3 consists of 14 residues. DNA of the CDR3: TGTGCCAGCAGACCTTCACCGGACACCGGGGAGCTGTTTTTT. Translation gives CASRPSPDTGELFF.

The chain is built from TRBV10-3 and TRBJ1-5; D is undetermined. V was trimmed by 4 bases and J by 5 bases, leaving 15 bases between them. Germline CDR1 and CDR2: ENHRY and SYGVKD. This CDR3 is built from 15 residues. CDR3 in amino acids: CAISGGGSGDQPQHF. CDR3 nucleotides: TGTGCCATCAGTGGAGGAGGAAGTGGCGATCAGCCCCAGCATTTT.

This chain links TRBV30 with TRBJ2-1, with 8 bases that match TRBD2. The CDR3 totals 13 residues. Trimming cost V 3 bases and J 5 bases; bases outside gene matches: 3. Germline CDR1 and CDR2: GTSNPN and SVGIG (reference sequence). CDR3 loop: CAWSGLAHNEQFF. The CDR3 nucleotides are TGTGCCTGGAGCGGACTAGCCCACAATGAGCAGTTCTTC.

This clone was seen a few times. The chain has TRBV7-9 and TRBJ2-7, with TRBD1 as a possible D gene (7 bases). From germline, CDR1 is SEHNR and CDR2 FQNEAQ (reference sequence). This CDR3 region has 12 residues. V gave up 5 bases and J gave up 6 bases, with 11 bases separating them. In DNA form, the CDR3 reads TGTGCCAGCAGCCCCCAGGGGGGCGAGCAGTACTTC. Its translation is CASSPQGGEQYF.

This sequence joins TRBV7-9 and TRBJ2-2; D perhaps matches TRBD1 (6 bases). The CDR3 length is 15 residues. Germline assignment: CDR1 SEHNR and CDR2 FQNEAQ (reference sequence). The germline V and J ends were trimmed by 7 bases and 1 base, with 13 bases remaining between them. CDR3 coding DNA: TGTGCCAGCACCGACCCGACAGGGAACACCGGGGAGCTGTTTTTT. Translating it yields CASTDPTGNTGELFF.

The chain combines TRBV5-1 with TRBJ2-1; D is perhaps TRBD2 (6 bases). This CDR3 region has 14 residues. The V gene lost 0 bases and the J gene lost 6 bases, with 10 bases spanning the gap. The germline V gene encodes CDR1 SGHRS and CDR2 YFSETQ. The CDR3 loop is CASSLVSGVNEQFF. CDR3 sequence (DNA): TGCGCCAGCAGCTTGGTATCGGGGGTCAATGAGCAGTTCTTC.

The rearrangement uses TRBV18 and TRBJ2-5; no definite D call. Trimming stripped 4 bases from V and 4 bases from J, with 16 bases between. CDR3 size: 15 residues. The germline V gene has CDR1 KGHSH and CDR2 LQKENI. In nucleotides, the CDR3 is TGTGCCAGCTCACTCTCCGTTCAATCGGGAGAGACCCAGTACTTC. Its protein is CASSLSVQSGETQYF.

This chain joins TRBV19 and TRBJ2-7, with D maybe TRBD2 (6 bases). V was cut by 2 bases and J by 2 bases, with 16 bases left in between. The CDR3 sequence is 16 residues long. Germline values: CDR1 LNHDA, CDR2 SQIVND (reference sequence). CDR3 sequence: CASSIFRATGAYEQYF. In DNA, the CDR3 is TGTGCCAGTAGTATATTTCGGGCCACGGGGGCCTACGAGCAGTACTTC.

This clone has only a few counts. This chain uses TRBV5-4 with TRBJ2-3; TRBD2 aligns across 9 bases. Trimming removed 6 bases from V and 0 bases from J; junction bases left unmatched: 8. This CDR3 has 16 amino acids. Germline V CDR1 and CDR2: SGHNT, YYREEE (reference sequence). The CDR3 here is CASKSGSGGSTDTQYF. The CDR3 DNA follows: TGTGCCAGCAAATCCGGGAGCGGGGGGAGCACAGATACGCAGTATTTT. The entire variable domain, with the rest obtained from reference TRBV5-4 and TRBJ2-3, is as follows: ETGVTQSPTHLIKTRGQQVTLRCSSQSGHNTVSWYQQALGQGPQFIFQYYREEENGRGNFPPRFSGLQFPNYSSELNVNALELDDSALYLCASKSGSGGSTDTQYFGPGTRLTVL.

The chain links TRBV19 to TRBJ1-2, with 8 bases matching TRBD1. CDR3 length: 15 residues. Germline loops: CDR1 LNHDA, CDR2 SQIVND (reference sequence). The V and J ends lost 5 bases and 3 bases, in that order; junction bases with no gene match: 8. This CDR3 is CASSARGHRDYGYTF. The CDR3 region has the DNA TGTGCCAGTAGTGCCAGGGGGCACAGGGACTATGGCTACACCTTC.

This sequence joins TRBV28 and TRBJ1-1, with D tentatively TRBD1 (5 bases). CDR3 length: 15 amino acids. The V end lost 9 bases, the J end lost 1 base, and 18 bases lay between the germline ends. Germline V gives CDR1 MDHEN, CDR2 SYDVKM. The CDR3 sequence: CASPSSGGSNTEAFF. CDR3 sequence (DNA): TGTGCCAGTCCCTCTTCGGGGGGGTCGAACACTGAAGCTTTCTTT.

The chain is built from TRBV7-2 and TRBJ1-6; D uncertain. Germline V lookup: CDR1 SGHTA, CDR2 FQGNSA. This CDR3 has 14 residues. The germline V and J ends were trimmed by 1 base and 10 bases, with 11 bases remaining between them. The CDR3 DNA follows: TGTGCCAGCAGCTTAGACGCGTTAGAGTCACCCCTCCACTTT. This translates into CASSLDALESPLHF.

The V call is TRBV11-2, the J call TRBJ1-4; 7 positions agree with TRBD1. V was pared by 5 bases and J by 5 bases, with 5 bases of the junction left unmatched. This CDR3 comprises 14 residues. In germline, CDR1 is SGHAT, CDR2 FQNNGV. CDR3 amino acids: CASSIGTENEKLFF. DNA of the CDR3: TGTGCCAGCAGCATCGGGACAGAGAATGAAAAACTGTTTTTT.

In regard to this clone: The junction departs from germline at one end; a sequencing error may be responsible. The chain is built from TRBV7-7 and TRBJ2-2, with a tentative D call TRBD1 (6 bases). Looked up from germline, CDR1 is SSHAT and CDR2 is FNYEAQ (reference sequence). This CDR3 spans 13 amino acids. This chain's CDR3 is CASSQTAGAELFF. CDR3 nucleotide sequence: TGTGCTAGCAGCCAGACCGCAGGGGCCGAGCTGTTTTTT.

V is TRBV2 and J is TRBJ1-5; the D is unclear. This CDR3 spans 14 amino acids. Trimming shortened V by 2 bases and J by 3 bases, and 8 bases separated the two germline ends. Germline V CDR1 and CDR2: SNHLY, FYNNEI. CDR3 region: CASSEQSNNQPQHF. In nucleotides, the CDR3 is TGTGCCAGCAGTGAACAGTCAAACAATCAGCCCCAGCATTTT.

J is TRBJ1-1 and V is TRBV6-5; 10 bases match TRBD1. Germline CDR1 is MNHEY and CDR2 is SVGAGI. Unmatched junction bases numbered 10, after V lost 9 bases and J lost 3 bases. This CDR3 is built from 15 residues. The CDR3 spells CASSGTGVGHTEAFF. In nucleotides, the CDR3 is TGTGCCAGTTCCGGGACAGGGGTCGGTCACACTGAAGCTTTCTTT.

About this clone: No DNA is shown, since the ends of the CDR3 on it are uncertain; the CDR3 is the one TCRdb lists. The chain combines TRBV21-1 with TRBJ2-2; the table's TRBD1 call for D was not verified on the DNA. TRBV21-1 has pseudogene status. The CDR3 adds up to 18 amino acids, both ends counted. CDR3: CASGDRVAGGANTGELFF.

The J gene is TRBJ1-2, the V gene TRBV15; D is ambiguous. This CDR3 has 16 amino acids. Germline CDR1 LNHNV, CDR2 YYDKDF (reference sequence). V lost 2 bases, J lost 2 bases, and 15 bases lay in between. The CDR3 nucleotides read TGTGCCACCAGCAGATCGGGAGAAGAGACAAACTATGGCTACACCTTC. Protein product: CATSRSGEETNYGYTF.

This chain links TRBV5-8 with TRBJ1-6; D gene uncertain. The CDR3 totals 18 residues. With 0 bases removed from V and 10 bases from J, the gap between germline ends came to 23 bases. From germline, CDR1 is SGHTS and CDR2 YDEGEE. Written as DNA, the CDR3 is TGTGCCAGCAGCTTGGAGATGGGTAGCCGGGATTTCGGATCACCCCTCCACTTT. Amino acid sequence: CASSLEMGSRDFGSPLHF.

This sequence joins TRBV7-2 and TRBJ2-6, with D possibly being TRBD2 (6 bases). CDR1 SGHTA and CDR2 FQGNSA come from the germline V gene. Trimming took 0 bases from V and 4 from J, leaving 10 bases between them. The CDR3 totals 16 residues. The CDR3 coding sequence is TGTGCCAGCAGCTTAGCGGGAGGAGCAGGGGCCAACGTCCTGACTTTC. As protein: CASSLAGGAGANVLTF.

This chain links TRBV2 with TRBJ1-6, with a weak D call TRBD1 (5 bases). V lost 2 bases, J lost 5 bases, and 10 bases lay in between. There are 15 residues in the CDR3. Germline CDR1 reads SNHLY; CDR2 reads FYNNEI. CDR3 in amino acids: CASSEQGSDNSPLHF. CDR3 coding DNA: TGTGCCAGCAGTGAACAGGGAAGCGATAATTCACCCCTCCACTTT.

The chain links TRBV5-4 to TRBJ2-7; maybe TRBD2 (5 bases). Deletions cut 0 bases from V and 0 bases from J, with 13 bases between. The germline V gene has CDR1 SGHNT and CDR2 YYREEE (reference sequence). The CDR3 is 16 amino acids. CDR3 sequence (DNA): TGTGCCAGCAGCTTGGCGGGCGGGCGCCCCTCCTACGAGCAGTACTTC. Translated: CASSLAGGRPSYEQYF.

The chain carries TRBV11-3 and TRBJ2-3; TRBD2 matches 15 bases. This CDR3 has 15 residues. V was pared by 4 bases and J by 4 bases, with 0 bases of the junction left unmatched. CDR1 is SGHNT, CDR2 YENEEA, per germline. The CDR3 nucleotides are TGTGCCAGCAGCTGGACTAGCGGGGGGGCAGATACGCAGTATTTT. This gives the protein CASSWTSGGADTQYF.

This sequence joins TRBV4-3 and TRBJ1-6, with no clear D. Between the trimmed V and J ends, which lost 1 base and 7 bases, there was a span of 8 bases. CDR1 is LGHNA, CDR2 YSLEER, per germline. The CDR3 has 14 amino acids. This CDR3 is CASSQVWANSPLHF. Here the CDR3 DNA reads TGCGCCAGCAGCCAAGTGTGGGCAAATTCACCCCTCCACTTT.

The CDR3 protein is CASSLSRTSGVSSYNEQFF. CDR3 sequence (DNA): TGTGCCAGCAGTCTGTCCAGGACTAGCGGGGTTAGCTCCTACAATGAGCAGTTCTTC. The rearrangement joins TRBV28 to TRBJ2-1, with 12 bases that match TRBD2. In germline, CDR1 is MDHEN, CDR2 SYDVKM. The junction had 11 bases not matched to a gene; V was cut back by 5 bases and J by 0 bases. This CDR3 is built from 19 residues.

The chain is built from TRBV7-3 and TRBJ2-1; D possibly corresponds to TRBD1 (6 bases). The ends were cut back, 4 bases at V and 1 base at J, with 14 bases in the middle. Germline V lookup: CDR1 SGHTA, CDR2 FQGTGA. This CDR3 comprises 16 residues. CDR3 DNA sequence: TGTGCCAGCAGCTCCTTTCAGGGGAATTCCTACAATGAGCAGTTCTTC. Its protein product is CASSSFQGNSYNEQFF.

This clone turned up a few times. The rearrangement joins TRBV7-3 to TRBJ2-1, with 10 bases aligning to TRBD2. The germline V gene encodes CDR1 SGHTA and CDR2 FQGTGA. With 4 bases clipped from V and 4 bases from J, the junction kept 4 bases outside the gene matches. The CDR3 is 15 amino acids. The CDR3 loop is CASSWTSGVYNEQFF. The CDR3 nucleotides read TGTGCCAGCAGCTGGACTAGCGGAGTTTACAATGAGCAGTTCTTC.